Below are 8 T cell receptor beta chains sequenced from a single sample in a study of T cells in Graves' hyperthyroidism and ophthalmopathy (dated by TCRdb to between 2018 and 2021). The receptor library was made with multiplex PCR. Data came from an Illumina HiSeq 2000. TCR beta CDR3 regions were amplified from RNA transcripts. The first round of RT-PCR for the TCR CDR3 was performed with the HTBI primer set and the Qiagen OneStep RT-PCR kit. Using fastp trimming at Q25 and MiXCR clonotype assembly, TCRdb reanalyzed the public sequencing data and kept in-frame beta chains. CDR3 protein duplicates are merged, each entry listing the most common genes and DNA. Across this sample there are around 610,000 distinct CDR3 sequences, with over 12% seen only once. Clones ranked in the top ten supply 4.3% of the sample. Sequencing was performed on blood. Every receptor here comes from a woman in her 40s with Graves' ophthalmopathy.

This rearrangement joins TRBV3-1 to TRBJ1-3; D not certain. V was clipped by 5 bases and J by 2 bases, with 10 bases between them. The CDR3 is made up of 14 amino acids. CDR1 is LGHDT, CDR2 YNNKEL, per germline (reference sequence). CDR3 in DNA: TGTGCCAGCAGCAAAACGGCAGCTGGAAACACCATATATTTT. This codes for CASSKTAAGNTIYF.

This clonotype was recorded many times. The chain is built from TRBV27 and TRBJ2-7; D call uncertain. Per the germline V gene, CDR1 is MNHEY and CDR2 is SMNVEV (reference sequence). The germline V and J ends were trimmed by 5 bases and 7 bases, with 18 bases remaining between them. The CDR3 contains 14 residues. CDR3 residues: CASSPTTKGIEQYF. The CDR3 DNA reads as TGTGCCAGCAGTCCAACAACAAAAGGGATTGAGCAGTACTTC.

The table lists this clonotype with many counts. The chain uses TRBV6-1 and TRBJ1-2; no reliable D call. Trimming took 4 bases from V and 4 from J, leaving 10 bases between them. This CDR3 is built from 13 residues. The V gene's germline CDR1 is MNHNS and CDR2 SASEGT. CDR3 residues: CASSARVRYGYTF. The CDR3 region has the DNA TGTGCCAGCAGTGCGCGCGTTCGCTATGGCTACACCTTC.

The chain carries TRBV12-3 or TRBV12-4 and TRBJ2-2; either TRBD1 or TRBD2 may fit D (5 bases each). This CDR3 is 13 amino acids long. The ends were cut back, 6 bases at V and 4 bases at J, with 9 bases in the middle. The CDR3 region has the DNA TGTGCCAGCAGAGGGACGGGCACCGGGGAGCTGTTTTTT. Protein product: CASRGTGTGELFF.

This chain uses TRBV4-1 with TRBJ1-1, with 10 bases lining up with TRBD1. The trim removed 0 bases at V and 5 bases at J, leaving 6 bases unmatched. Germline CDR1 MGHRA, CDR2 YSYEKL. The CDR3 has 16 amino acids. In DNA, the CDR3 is TGCGCCAGCAGCCAAGATGGAGGGACAGGGGTTACTGAAGCTTTCTTT. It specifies CASSQDGGTGVTEAFF.

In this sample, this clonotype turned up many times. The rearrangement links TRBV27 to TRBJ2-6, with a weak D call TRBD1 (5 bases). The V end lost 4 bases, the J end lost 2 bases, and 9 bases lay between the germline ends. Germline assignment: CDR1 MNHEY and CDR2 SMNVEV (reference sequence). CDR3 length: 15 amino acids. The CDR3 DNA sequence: TGTGCCAGCAGTTATTCGACAGCTGGGGCCAACGTCCTGACTTTC. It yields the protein CASSYSTAGANVLTF. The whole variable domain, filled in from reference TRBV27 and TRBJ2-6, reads EAQVTQNPRYLITVTGKKLTVTCSQNMNHEYMSWYRQDPGLGLRQIYYSMNVEVTDKGDVPEGYKVSRKEKRNFPLILESPSPNQTSLYFCASSYSTAGANVLTFGAGSRLTVL.

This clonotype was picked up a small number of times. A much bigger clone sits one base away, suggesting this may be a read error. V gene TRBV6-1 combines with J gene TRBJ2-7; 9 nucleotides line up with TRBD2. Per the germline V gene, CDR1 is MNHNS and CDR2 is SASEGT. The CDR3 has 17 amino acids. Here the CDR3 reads CVSSDPKAGLALREQYF. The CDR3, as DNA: TGTGTCAGCAGTGATCCCAAGGCAGGACTAGCGCTCCGCGAGCAGTACTTC.

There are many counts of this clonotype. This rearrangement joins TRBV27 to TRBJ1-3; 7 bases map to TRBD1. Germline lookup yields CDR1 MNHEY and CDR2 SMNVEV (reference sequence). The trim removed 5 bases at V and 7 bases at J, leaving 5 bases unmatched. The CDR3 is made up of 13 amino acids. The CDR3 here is CASSQIQGNTIYF. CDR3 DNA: TGTGCCAGCAGTCAAATACAGGGGAACACCATATATTTT.